The next 11 T cell receptor beta chains were all read from a single sample in a study of CD8 T cells in ankylosing spondylitis. One entry per CDR3 protein, called by TCRdb with MiXCR from the 5' RACE reads. The sample yields around 300,000 distinct CDR3 sequences, around 21% seen once. Material for sequencing was blood, either unsorted or a sorted T cell fraction (not recorded which). The receptors come from a female donor with ankylosing spondylitis or in good health (not recorded which).

A note on this clonotype: One junction end disagrees with the germline gene, perhaps due to a read error. This chain links TRBV20-1 with TRBJ2-1; TRBD2 matches 10 bases. Germline V gene data show CDR1 as DFQATT and CDR2 as SNEGSKA (reference sequence). CDR3 length: 15 residues. The CDR3 sequence: CCASGLAGAYNEQFF. The CDR3 coding sequence is TGCTGTGCTAGCGGGCTAGCGGGAGCCTACAATGAGCAGTTCTTC.

This clonotype was detected a few times. The CDR3 region has the DNA TGTGCCAGCAGCCAAGGTCGTAGCTCCTACAATGAGCAGTTCTTC. This codes for CASSQGRSSYNEQFF. This chain joins TRBV12-3 or TRBV12-4 and TRBJ2-1; D gene unclear. Trimming stripped 6 bases from V and 0 bases from J, with 12 bases between. This CDR3 has 15 amino acids.

This clonotype was recorded a few times. This chain uses TRBV4-3 with TRBJ2-7, with 10 bases that match TRBD1. This CDR3 spans 19 amino acids. CDR1 and CDR2 from the germline V gene are LGHNA and YSLEER. J was trimmed by 3 bases and V by 0 bases; bases with no gene match: 14. The chain's CDR3 is CASSQEGQGSVGGNYEQYF. The DNA of the CDR3 is TGCGCCAGCAGCCAAGAGGGACAGGGGAGTGTCGGGGGGAACTACGAGCAGTACTTC.

The chain uses TRBV6-5 and TRBJ2-1, with 7 bases fitting TRBD2. CDR1 is MNHEY, CDR2 SVGAGI, per germline. J gave up 7 bases and V 2 bases, and 8 bases lay outside the gene matches. There are 15 residues in the CDR3. This CDR3 reads CASSYPAGVGNEQFF. DNA of the CDR3: TGTGCCAGCAGTTACCCCGCGGGAGTGGGGAATGAGCAGTTCTTC.

The genes are TRBV20-1 and TRBJ2-3, with D tentatively TRBD2 (5 bases). CDR1 and CDR2 (germline): DFQATT, SNEGSKA (reference sequence). V was shortened by 3 bases and J by 2 bases, with 12 bases between the two germline ends. The CDR3 is made up of 14 amino acids. CDR3 sequence reads: CSASVAGNTDTQYF. As DNA, the CDR3 is TGCAGTGCTAGCGTCGCGGGCAACACAGATACGCAGTATTTT.

This clonotype was recorded at least ten times. The chain joins TRBV5-1 to TRBJ1-1; 7 bases align to TRBD1. Germline loops: CDR1 SGHRS, CDR2 YFSETQ. The ends lost 3 bases at V and 1 base at J; junction bases unmatched: 3. The CDR3 is 14 amino acids. Here the CDR3 DNA reads TGCGCCAGCAGCTCCCGGACAGGGAACACTGAAGCTTTCTTT. It encodes CASSSRTGNTEAFF.

Ten or more counts support this clonotype. The chain is built from TRBV6-5 and TRBJ2-7, with D tentatively TRBD1 (5 bases). Trimming cost V 2 bases and J 1 base, with 9 bases left between them. The CDR3 has 14 amino acids. Per germline, CDR1 MNHEY and CDR2 SVGAGI. The CDR3 loop is CASSYGQGSYEQYF. The CDR3 region has the DNA TGTGCCAGCAGTTACGGCCAGGGATCCTACGAGCAGTACTTC.

The chain combines TRBV12-3 or TRBV12-4 with TRBJ1-3; tentatively, D is TRBD1 (6 bases). The CDR3 extends over 15 amino acids. V lost 3 bases and J lost 7, with 16 bases in between. The CDR3 sequence: CASSLTGSSFNTIYF. The CDR3, as DNA: TGTGCCAGCAGTTTGACAGGTTCTTCGTTTAACACCATATATTTT.

This clonotype has just a few counts. This chain links TRBV2 with TRBJ1-3, with 7 bases that match TRBD1. With 8 bases clipped from V and 0 bases from J, the junction kept 7 bases outside the gene matches. The CDR3 is made up of 15 amino acids. Germline CDR1 SNHLY, CDR2 FYNNEI. The CDR3 here is CASRGDSHSGNTIYF. Written as DNA, the CDR3 is TGTGCCAGCCGAGGGGACAGCCACTCTGGAAACACCATATATTTT.

This sequence joins TRBV12-5 and TRBJ2-3, with TRBD2 matching over 7 bases. The CDR3 sequence is 13 residues long. V was pared by 6 bases and J by 9 bases, with 9 bases of the junction left unmatched. Germline V lookup: CDR1 LGHNT, CDR2 FRNRAP. The CDR3 DNA reads TGTGCTAGTGGCTCCGGACTAGAGGGCACGCAGTATTTT. This encodes CASGSGLEGTQYF.

The genes are TRBV28 and TRBJ1-5, with TRBD1 identical over 9 bases. The germline CDR1 and CDR2 sequences are MDHEN and SYDVKM. The ends lost 6 bases at V and 7 bases at J; junction bases unmatched: 10. The CDR3 runs to 15 residues. The CDR3 DNA reads as TGTGCCAGCAGCCCCCCCGGACAGGGGAGGCAGCCCCAGCATTTT. This sequence encodes CASSPPGQGRQPQHF.